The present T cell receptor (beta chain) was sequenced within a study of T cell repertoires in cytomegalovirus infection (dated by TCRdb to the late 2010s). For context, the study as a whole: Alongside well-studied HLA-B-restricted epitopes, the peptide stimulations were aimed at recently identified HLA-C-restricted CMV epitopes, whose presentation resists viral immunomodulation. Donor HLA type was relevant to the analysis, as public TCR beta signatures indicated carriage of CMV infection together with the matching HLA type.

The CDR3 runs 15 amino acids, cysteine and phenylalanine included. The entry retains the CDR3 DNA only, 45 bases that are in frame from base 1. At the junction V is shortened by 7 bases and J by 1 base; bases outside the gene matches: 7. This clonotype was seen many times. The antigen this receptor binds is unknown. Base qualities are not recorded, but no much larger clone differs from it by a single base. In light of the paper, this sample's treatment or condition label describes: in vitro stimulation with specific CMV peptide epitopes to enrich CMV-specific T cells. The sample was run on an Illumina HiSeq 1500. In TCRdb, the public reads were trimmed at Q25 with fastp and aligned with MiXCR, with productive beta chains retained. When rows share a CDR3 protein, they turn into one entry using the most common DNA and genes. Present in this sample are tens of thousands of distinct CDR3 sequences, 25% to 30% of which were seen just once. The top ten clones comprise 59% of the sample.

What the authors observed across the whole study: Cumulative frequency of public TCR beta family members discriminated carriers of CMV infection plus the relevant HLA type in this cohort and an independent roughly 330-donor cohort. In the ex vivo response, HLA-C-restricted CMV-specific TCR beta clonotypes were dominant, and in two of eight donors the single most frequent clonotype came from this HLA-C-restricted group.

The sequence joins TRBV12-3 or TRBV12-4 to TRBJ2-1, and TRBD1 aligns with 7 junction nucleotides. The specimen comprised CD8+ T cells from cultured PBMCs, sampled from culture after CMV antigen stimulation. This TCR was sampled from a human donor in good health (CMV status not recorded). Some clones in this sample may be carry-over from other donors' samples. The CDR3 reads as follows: CASNLGQVSYNEQFF. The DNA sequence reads TGTGCCAGCAACCTTGGACAGGTATCCTACAATGAGCAGTTCTTC.